The T cell receptor beta chain under discussion was sequenced for a study of OX40 agonist ivuxolimab in advanced cancers. About the study: At 0.01 to 10 mg/kg, ivuxolimab was administered intravenously to patients every 2 weeks. Findings and caveats of the study: Undetermined was the antigen specificity of the expanded peripheral T cells. Both blood CD4+ and CD8+ T cells showed clonal growth by week 6 at 0.1 to 3.0 mg/kg. Averaging showed that CD8+ T cells had more expanded clones than CD4+ did.

In regard to this clone: Its antigen is unknown.

Germline lookup yields CDR1 MNHNS and CDR2 SASEGT. V lost 4 bases, J lost 1 base, and 13 bases lay in between. The CDR3 contains 16 residues. Assay used: immunoSEQ multiplex PCR; TCRdb lists only in-frame clones, some missing. The sample carries tens of thousands of clones, about 92% recorded once. Sequencing used CD4+ or CD8+ T cells sorted from blood, obtained in a trial of the OX40 agonist ivuxolimab. The chain links TRBV6-1 to TRBJ2-2, with TRBD2 as a possible D gene (6 bases). The TCR sequence derives from an adult with an advanced solid tumor such as melanoma, head and neck, liver or kidney cancer. The CDR3 bases are TGTGCCAGCAGTGGGTACACGGGGGAGAACACCGGGGAGCTGTTTTTT. The encoded protein is CASSGYTGENTGELFF.